A single sample gave rise to the 14 T cell receptor beta chains below, sequenced in a study of blood T cell repertoires in COVID-19. Assay: immunoSEQ multiplex PCR; the TCRdb copy retains only in-frame clones and omits some. The repertoire holds roughly 58,000 clones, roughly 70% seen once, with approximately 50% in the top ten. Sequencing was carried out using PBMCs or T cells enriched from blood (not recorded which). The receptors were gathered from a woman aged 55 to 70 who had been exposed to COVID-19.

This chain links TRBV2 with TRBJ1-4, with 9 positions matching TRBD1. Germline loops: CDR1 SNHLY, CDR2 FYNNEI. V shed 7 bases, J shed 8 bases, and the junction held 5 bases outside the gene matches. The CDR3 sequence is 13 residues long. This CDR3 reads CASMDRGLEKLFF. The CDR3 region has the DNA TGTGCCAGCATGGACAGGGGACTAGAAAAACTGTTTTTT.

The J gene is TRBJ2-7, the V gene TRBV3-1 (or the pseudogene TRBV3-2); 10 bases fit TRBD1. CDR3 length: 18 amino acids. The ends lost 4 bases at V and 2 bases at J; junction bases unmatched: 14. Germline V gene data show CDR1 as LGHDT and CDR2 as YNNKEL (reference sequence). CDR3 protein: CASSRGTGDGGEAYEQYF. DNA of the CDR3: TGTGCCAGCAGCCGCGGGACAGGGGATGGGGGCGAAGCCTACGAGCAGTACTTC.

CDR3 bases: TGTGCCACCAGGGGGGGAGGGGCTGGAGACACTGAAGCTTTCTTT. As protein: CATRGGGAGDTEAFF. The rearrangement uses TRBV10-3 and TRBJ1-1; 7 nucleotides match TRBD1. CDR3 length: 15 amino acids. From germline, CDR1 is ENHRY and CDR2 SYGVKD. The V and J ends lost 10 bases and 3 bases, in that order; junction bases with no gene match: 14.

The chain is built from TRBV27 and TRBJ1-6; tentatively, D is TRBD1 (6 bases). The CDR3 sequence is 13 residues long. From germline, CDR1 is MNHEY and CDR2 SMNVEV (reference sequence). V was pared by 5 bases and J by 9 bases, with 11 bases between. DNA of the CDR3: TGTGCCAGCAGTCAGGCCAGGGGTTCACCCCTCCACTTT. Amino acids: CASSQARGSPLHF.

This clone was counted a single time. This CDR3 reads CASRRPGAGGLGTDTQYF. CDR3 nucleotides: TGTGCCAGCAGACGCCCCGGCGCGGGGGGCCTTGGCACAGATACGCAGTATTTT. The chain carries TRBV11-2 and TRBJ2-3; 8 positions match TRBD2. Germline CDR1 and CDR2: SGHAT and FQNNGV. There are 18 residues in the CDR3. J gave up 1 base and V 6 bases, and 15 bases lay outside the gene matches. The whole variable domain, remainder taken from reference TRBV11-2 and TRBJ2-3, is EAGVAQSPRYKIIEKRQSVAFWCNPISGHATLYWYQQILGQGPKLLIQFQNNGVVDDSQLPKDRFSAERLKGVDSTLKIQPAKLEDSAVYLCASRRPGAGGLGTDTQYFGPGTRLTVL.

This clone came up a few times. This chain uses TRBV11-3 with TRBJ2-7; TRBD2 matches 9 bases. V shed 0 bases and J 6 bases; nucleotides not matched to a gene: 9. CDR1 is SGHNT, CDR2 YENEEA, per germline. The CDR3 spans 16 residues. As DNA, the CDR3 is TGTGCCAGCAGCTTAGAAGCGGGGGGCACCAATAGCGAGCAGTACTTC. Translation: CASSLEAGGTNSEQYF. Drawing the rest from reference TRBV11-3 and TRBJ2-7, the complete variable domain is EAGVVQSPRYKIIEKKQPVAFWCNPISGHNTLYWYLQNLGQGPELLIRYENEEAVDDSQLPKDRFSAERLKGVDSTLKIQPAELGDSAVYLCASSLEAGGTNSEQYFGPGTRLTVT.

This clone has more than one count but fewer than ten. The chain couples TRBV6-6 to TRBJ1-5, with 8 bases identical to TRBD1. The V segment lost 5 bases and the J segment 7 bases; nucleotides outside the gene matches: 7. The CDR3 contains 14 residues. Germline CDR1 and CDR2: MNHNY and SVGAGI (reference sequence). The CDR3 here is CASSPGQGLQPQHF. The CDR3 bases are TGTGCCAGCAGTCCCGGACAGGGACTACAGCCCCAGCATTTT.

The chain uses TRBV5-1 and TRBJ2-5, with 7 nucleotides matching TRBD1. The CDR3 extends over 14 amino acids. The germline V gene has CDR1 SGHRS and CDR2 YFSETQ. Losses at the gene ends were 4 bases for V and 1 base for J; bases not matched to a gene: 4. CDR3 sequence reads: CASSPTGIQETQYF. In DNA, the CDR3 is TGCGCCAGCAGCCCGACAGGGATCCAAGAGACCCAGTACTTC.

This sequence joins TRBV7-2 and TRBJ1-1; 7 nucleotides line up with TRBD1. From germline, CDR1 is SGHTA and CDR2 FQGNSA. The CDR3 is made up of 15 amino acids. J lost 4 bases, V lost 4 bases, and 9 bases had no gene match. The CDR3 is CASSYTRHRGTEAFF. As DNA, the CDR3 is TGTGCCAGCAGCTATACTAGACACAGGGGCACTGAAGCTTTCTTT.

V usage is TRBV25-1 and J usage is TRBJ1-2; 8 bases are shared with TRBD1. This CDR3 is 14 amino acids long. Trimming cost V 3 bases and J 7 bases; bases outside gene matches: 7. Germline values: CDR1 MGHDK, CDR2 SYGVNS. As DNA, the CDR3 is TGTGCCAGCAGTGAGGGACAGGTGAGCGGTGGCTACACCTTC. Protein product: CASSEGQVSGGYTF.

The chain combines TRBV2 with TRBJ1-6; 8 positions match TRBD1. Per the germline V gene, CDR1 is SNHLY and CDR2 is FYNNEI. V shed 6 bases, J shed 2 bases, and the junction held 6 bases outside the gene matches. The length of the CDR3 is 16 residues. CDR3 sequence reads: CASSDGQGTYNSPLHF. The CDR3 DNA sequence: TGTGCCAGCAGCGACGGACAGGGAACCTATAATTCACCCCTCCACTTT. Variable domain in full (rest from reference TRBV2 and TRBJ1-6): EPEVTQTPSHQVTQMGQEVILRCVPISNHLYFYWYRQILGQKVEFLVSFYNNEISEKSEIFDDQFSVERPDGSNFTLKIRSTKLEDSAMYFCASSDGQGTYNSPLHFGNGTRLTVT.

V gene TRBV6-5 combines with J gene TRBJ2-7; 8 nucleotides agree with TRBD1. This CDR3 spans 14 amino acids. V gave up 2 bases and J gave up 2 bases; unmatched junction bases: 2. The germline gives CDR1 MNHEY, CDR2 SVGAGI. CDR3 in amino acids: CASSYGQGTYEQYF. The CDR3 DNA reads TGTGCCAGCAGTTACGGACAGGGAACCTACGAGCAGTACTTC.

The genes are TRBV5-5 and TRBJ2-3; 7 bases map to TRBD2. The CDR3 has 16 residues. The J segment lost 0 bases and the V segment lost 2 bases, leaving 6 bases of the junction unmatched. The germline gives CDR1 SGHKS, CDR2 YYEKEE (reference sequence). The CDR3 here is CASSFRRERSTDTQYF. CDR3 in DNA: TGTGCCAGCAGCTTCCGGCGGGAGCGGAGCACAGATACGCAGTATTTT.

CDR3 sequence (DNA): TGTGCCACAGGACAGACGTATACTGAAGCTTTCTTT. Translated: CATGQTYTEAFF. The genes are TRBV30 and TRBJ1-1; weak D call: TRBD1 (6 bases). Trimming left V 8 bases short and J 5 bases short, with 15 bases between. Germline CDR1 is GTSNPN and CDR2 is SVGIG (reference sequence). CDR3 length equals 12 residues.